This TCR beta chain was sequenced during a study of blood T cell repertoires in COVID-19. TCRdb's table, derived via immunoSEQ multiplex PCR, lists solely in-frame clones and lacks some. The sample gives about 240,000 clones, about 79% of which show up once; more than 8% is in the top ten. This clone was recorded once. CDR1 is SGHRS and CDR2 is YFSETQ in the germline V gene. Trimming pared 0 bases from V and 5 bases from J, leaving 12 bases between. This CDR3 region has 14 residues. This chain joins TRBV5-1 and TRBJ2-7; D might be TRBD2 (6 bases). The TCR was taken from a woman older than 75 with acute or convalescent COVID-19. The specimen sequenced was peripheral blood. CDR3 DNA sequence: TGCGCCAGCAGCTTGGCAGGAGGGAGCGACGAGCAGTACTTC. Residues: CASSLAGGSDEQYF.